This passage covers 3 T cell receptor beta chains from one sample sequenced in a study of blood T cell repertoires in COVID-19. Some clones are missing from TCRdb's copy, which holds only in-frame ones; the method was immunoSEQ multiplex PCR. Of approximately 110,000 clones listed, roughly 72% are singletons. Sequences were obtained from peripheral blood. The receptors were sampled from a man older than 75 with acute or convalescent COVID-19.

The table lists this clone with a few counts. V is TRBV28 and J is TRBJ2-7, with 9 bases matching TRBD2. The CDR3 spans 14 residues. Germline CDR1 and CDR2: MDHEN and SYDVKM. Trimming cost V 2 bases and J 6 bases; bases outside gene matches: 5. The DNA of the CDR3 is TGTGCCAGCAGTTTACAAGCGGGAGGACGCGAGCAGTACTTC. This gives the protein CASSLQAGGREQYF.

This chain joins TRBV6-5 and TRBJ2-1; TRBD1 matches at 8 bases. The ends lost 7 bases at V and 5 bases at J; junction bases unmatched: 4. From germline, CDR1 is MNHEY and CDR2 SVGAGI. The CDR3 extends over 13 amino acids. CDR3 DNA sequence: TGTGCCAGCAAACCACAGGGGGACAATGAGCAGTTCTTC. Translating it yields CASKPQGDNEQFF.

The chain combines TRBV7-2 with TRBJ2-2; D remains unclear. V was trimmed by 0 bases and J by 4 bases, leaving 12 bases between them. This CDR3 region has 16 residues. From germline, CDR1 is SGHTA and CDR2 FQGNSA. CDR3 amino acids: CASSLARQLSTGELFF. CDR3 DNA sequence: TGTGCCAGCAGCTTAGCGCGGCAGCTCAGCACCGGGGAGCTGTTTTTT.